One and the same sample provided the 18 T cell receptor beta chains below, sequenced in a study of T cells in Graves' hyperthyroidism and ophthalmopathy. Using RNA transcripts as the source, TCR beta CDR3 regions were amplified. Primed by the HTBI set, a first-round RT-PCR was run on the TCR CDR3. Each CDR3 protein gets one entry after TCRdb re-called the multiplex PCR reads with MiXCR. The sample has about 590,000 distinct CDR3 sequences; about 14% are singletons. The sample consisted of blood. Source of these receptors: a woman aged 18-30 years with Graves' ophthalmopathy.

The CDR3 bases are TGCGCCAGCAGCCAAGGCCCCGGGACAGGGATCCTGAACACTGAAGCTTTCTTT. Translation: CASSQGPGTGILNTEAFF. The chain joins TRBV4-1 to TRBJ1-1; TRBD1 matches 9 bases. With V trimmed by 1 base and J by 0 bases, 9 bases remained unmatched. The CDR3 contains 18 residues. Germline V gene data show CDR1 as MGHRA and CDR2 as YSYEKL.

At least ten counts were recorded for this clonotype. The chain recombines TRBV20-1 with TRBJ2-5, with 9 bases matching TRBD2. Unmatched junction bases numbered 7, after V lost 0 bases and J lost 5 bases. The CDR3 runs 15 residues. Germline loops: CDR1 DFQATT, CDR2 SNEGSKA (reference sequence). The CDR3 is CSAREGSGRGETQYF. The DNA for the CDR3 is TGCAGTGCTAGAGAGGGTAGCGGGAGAGGGGAGACCCAGTACTTC.

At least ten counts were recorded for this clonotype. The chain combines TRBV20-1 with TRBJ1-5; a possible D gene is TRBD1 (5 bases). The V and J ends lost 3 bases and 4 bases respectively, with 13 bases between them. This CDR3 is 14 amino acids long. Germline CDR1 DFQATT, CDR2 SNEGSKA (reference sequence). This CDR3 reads CSASDSVLNQPQHF. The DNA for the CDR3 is TGCAGTGCTAGCGACAGCGTTTTAAATCAGCCCCAGCATTTT.

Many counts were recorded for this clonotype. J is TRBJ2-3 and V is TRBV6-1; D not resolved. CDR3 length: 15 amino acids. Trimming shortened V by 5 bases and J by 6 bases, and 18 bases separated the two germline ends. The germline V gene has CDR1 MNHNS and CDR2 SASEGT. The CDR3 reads CASSTPRQATDTQYF. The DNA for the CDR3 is TGTGCCAGCAGTACCCCCAGGCAGGCTACGGATACGCAGTATTTT.

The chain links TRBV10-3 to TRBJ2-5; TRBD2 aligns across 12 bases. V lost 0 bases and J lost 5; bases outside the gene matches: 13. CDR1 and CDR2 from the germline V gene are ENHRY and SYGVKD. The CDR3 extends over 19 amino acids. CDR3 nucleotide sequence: TGTGCCATCAGTGAGTCGATCGATAGTACCGGGACTAGCGGGGAGACCCAGTACTTC. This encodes CAISESIDSTGTSGETQYF.

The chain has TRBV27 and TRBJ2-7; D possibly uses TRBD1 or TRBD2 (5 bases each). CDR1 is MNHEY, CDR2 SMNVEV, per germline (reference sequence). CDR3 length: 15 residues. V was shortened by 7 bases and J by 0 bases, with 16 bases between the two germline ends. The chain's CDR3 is CASNIGDLHSYEQYF. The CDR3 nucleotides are TGTGCCAGCAATATAGGGGACCTCCACTCCTACGAGCAGTACTTC.

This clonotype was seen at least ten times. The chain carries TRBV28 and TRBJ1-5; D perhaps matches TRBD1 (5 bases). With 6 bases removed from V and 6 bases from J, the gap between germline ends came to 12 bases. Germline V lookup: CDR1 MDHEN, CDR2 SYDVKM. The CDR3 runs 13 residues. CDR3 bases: TGTGCCAGCAGGGGGGGGGAAGGTCAGCCCCAGCATTTT. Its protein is CASRGGEGQPQHF.

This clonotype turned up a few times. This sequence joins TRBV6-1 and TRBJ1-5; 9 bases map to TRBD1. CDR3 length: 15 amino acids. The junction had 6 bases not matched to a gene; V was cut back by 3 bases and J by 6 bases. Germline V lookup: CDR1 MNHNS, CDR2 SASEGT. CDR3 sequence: CASSEMGQGRQPQHF. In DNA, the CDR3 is TGTGCCAGCAGTGAGATGGGACAGGGACGTCAGCCCCAGCATTTT.

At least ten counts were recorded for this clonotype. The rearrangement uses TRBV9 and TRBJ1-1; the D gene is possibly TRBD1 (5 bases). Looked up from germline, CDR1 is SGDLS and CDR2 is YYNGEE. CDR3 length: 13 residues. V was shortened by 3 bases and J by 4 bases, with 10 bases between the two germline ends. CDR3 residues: CASSDTGSTEAFF. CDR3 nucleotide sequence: TGTGCCAGCAGCGACACAGGATCCACTGAAGCTTTCTTT.

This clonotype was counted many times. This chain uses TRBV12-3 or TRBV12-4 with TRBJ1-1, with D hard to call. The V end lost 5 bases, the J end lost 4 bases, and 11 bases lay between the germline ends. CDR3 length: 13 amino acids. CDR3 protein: CASSAAWGTEAFF. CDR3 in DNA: TGTGCCAGCAGTGCGGCCTGGGGCACTGAAGCTTTCTTT.

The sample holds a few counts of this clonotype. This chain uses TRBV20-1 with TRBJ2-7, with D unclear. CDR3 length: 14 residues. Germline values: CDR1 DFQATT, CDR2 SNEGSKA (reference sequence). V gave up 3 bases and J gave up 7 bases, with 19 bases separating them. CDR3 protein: CSAREGAGRWEQYF. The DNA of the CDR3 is TGCAGTGCTAGGGAAGGCGCTGGCAGGTGGGAGCAGTACTTC.

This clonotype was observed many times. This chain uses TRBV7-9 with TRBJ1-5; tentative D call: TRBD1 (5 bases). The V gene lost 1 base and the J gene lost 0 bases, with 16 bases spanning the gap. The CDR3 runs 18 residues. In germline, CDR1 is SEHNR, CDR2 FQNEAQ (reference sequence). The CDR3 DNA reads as TGTGCCAGCAGCTTAGGGACACGCGTCGGAGGTAGCAATCAGCCCCAGCATTTT. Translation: CASSLGTRVGGSNQPQHF.

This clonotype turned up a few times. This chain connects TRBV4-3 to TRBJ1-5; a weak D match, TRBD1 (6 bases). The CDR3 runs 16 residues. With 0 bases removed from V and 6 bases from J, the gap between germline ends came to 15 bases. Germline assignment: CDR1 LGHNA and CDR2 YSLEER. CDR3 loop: CASSQDNRVAFQPQHF. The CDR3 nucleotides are TGCGCCAGCAGCCAAGATAACAGGGTAGCATTTCAGCCCCAGCATTTT.

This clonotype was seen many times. DNA for the CDR3: TGTGCCAGCAGTTCCCCTAGCGGAGGCACAAGAGGCACAGATACGCAGTATTTT. Its translation is CASSSPSGGTRGTDTQYF. This chain uses TRBV12-3 or TRBV12-4 with TRBJ2-3; 7 positions match TRBD2. V shed 4 bases and J 1 base; nucleotides not matched to a gene: 14. CDR3 length: 18 amino acids.

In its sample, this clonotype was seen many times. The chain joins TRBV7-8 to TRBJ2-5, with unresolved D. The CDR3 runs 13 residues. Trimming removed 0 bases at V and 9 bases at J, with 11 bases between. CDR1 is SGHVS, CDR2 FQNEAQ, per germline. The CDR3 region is CASSLAVFPPQYF. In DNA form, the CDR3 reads TGTGCCAGCAGCTTAGCAGTATTCCCCCCCCAGTACTTC.

For the CDR3, the DNA is TGTGCCTGGAGTGGACTAGCGGGAACAGATACGCAGTATTTT. It is translated as CAWSGLAGTDTQYF. V and J are TRBV30 and TRBJ2-3, with TRBD2 matching over 11 bases. Per germline, CDR1 GTSNPN and CDR2 SVGIG (reference sequence). The CDR3 is made up of 14 amino acids. V was clipped by 1 base and J by 3 bases; unmatched bases: 0.

CDR3 in amino acids: CASSQDGTGRSTDTQYF. As DNA, the CDR3 is TGCGCCAGCAGCCAAGATGGAACGGGCCGTAGCACAGATACGCAGTATTTT. The chain is built from TRBV4-1 and TRBJ2-3, with D uncertain. CDR1 is MGHRA, CDR2 YSYEKL, per germline. CDR3 length equals 17 residues. The V gene lost 0 bases and the J gene lost 0 bases, with 13 bases spanning the gap.

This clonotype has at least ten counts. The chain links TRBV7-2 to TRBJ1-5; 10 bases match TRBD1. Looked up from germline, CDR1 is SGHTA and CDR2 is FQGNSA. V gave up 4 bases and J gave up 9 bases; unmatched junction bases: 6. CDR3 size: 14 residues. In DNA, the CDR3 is TGTGCCAGCAGCTCTGACAGGGGGCCGGGGCCCCAGCATTTT. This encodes CASSSDRGPGPQHF.